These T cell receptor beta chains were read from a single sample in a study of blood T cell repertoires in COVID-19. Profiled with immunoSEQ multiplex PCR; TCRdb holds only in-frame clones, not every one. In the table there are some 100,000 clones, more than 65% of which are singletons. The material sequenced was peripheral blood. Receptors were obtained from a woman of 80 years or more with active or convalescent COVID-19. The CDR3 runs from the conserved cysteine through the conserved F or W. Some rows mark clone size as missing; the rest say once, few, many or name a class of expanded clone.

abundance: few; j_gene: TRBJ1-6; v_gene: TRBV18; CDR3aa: CASSPESNSPLHF
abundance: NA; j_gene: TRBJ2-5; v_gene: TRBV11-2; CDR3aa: CASSLGLLAGAGETQYF
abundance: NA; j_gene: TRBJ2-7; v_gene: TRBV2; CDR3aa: CASSEQGNEQYF
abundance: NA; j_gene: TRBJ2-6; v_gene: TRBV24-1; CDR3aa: CATSAADTFSGANVLTF
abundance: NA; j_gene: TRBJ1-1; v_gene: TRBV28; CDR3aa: CASSLGTLPEAFF
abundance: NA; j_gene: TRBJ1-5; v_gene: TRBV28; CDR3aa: CASSAGLAIQPQHF
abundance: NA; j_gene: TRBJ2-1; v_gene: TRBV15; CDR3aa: CATSSRSSGSQLYNEQFF
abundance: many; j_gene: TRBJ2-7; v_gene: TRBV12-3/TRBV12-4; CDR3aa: CASSSFYEQYF
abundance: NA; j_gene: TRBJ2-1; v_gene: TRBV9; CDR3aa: CASSAGLDNEQFF
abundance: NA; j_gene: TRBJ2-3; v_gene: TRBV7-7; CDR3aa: CASSPSGSTSDTQYF
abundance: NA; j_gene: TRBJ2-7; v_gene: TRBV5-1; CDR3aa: CASSLDRGTGSYEQYF
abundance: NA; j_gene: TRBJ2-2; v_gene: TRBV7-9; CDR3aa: CASSSTSGSSTGELFF
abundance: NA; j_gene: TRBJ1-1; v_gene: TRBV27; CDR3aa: CASRAGHLGTEAFF
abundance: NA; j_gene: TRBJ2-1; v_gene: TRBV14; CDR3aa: CASSQVPLSGSSYNEQFF
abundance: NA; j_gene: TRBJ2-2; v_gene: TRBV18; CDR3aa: CASSPRQGGTGELFF
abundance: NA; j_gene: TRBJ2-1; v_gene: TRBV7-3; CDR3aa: CASSLLAGGRNEQFF
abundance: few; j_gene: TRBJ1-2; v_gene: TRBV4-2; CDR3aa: CASSQEEGRYGYTF
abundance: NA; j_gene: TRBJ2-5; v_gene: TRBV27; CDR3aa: CASSSGRSETQYF
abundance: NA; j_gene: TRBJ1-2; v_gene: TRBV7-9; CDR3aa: CASSLDLAGGGYTF
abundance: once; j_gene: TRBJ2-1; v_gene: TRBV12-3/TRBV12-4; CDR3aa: CASSLIGEQFF
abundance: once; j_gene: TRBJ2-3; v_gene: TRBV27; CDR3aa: CASSFSPSSRTDTQYF
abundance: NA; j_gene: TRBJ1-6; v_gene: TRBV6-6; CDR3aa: CASSYGGQPIGSPLHF
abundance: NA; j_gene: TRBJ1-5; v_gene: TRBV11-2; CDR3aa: CASSLNQGGQPQHF
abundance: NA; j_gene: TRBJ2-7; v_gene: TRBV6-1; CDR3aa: CASSEVRYRFSEQYF
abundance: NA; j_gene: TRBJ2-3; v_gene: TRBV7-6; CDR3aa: CASTQGASTDTQYF
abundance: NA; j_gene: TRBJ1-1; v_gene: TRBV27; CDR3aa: CASSDRGFLNAFF
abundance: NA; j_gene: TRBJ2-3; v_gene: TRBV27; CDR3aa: CASTLATLAGGPGTSTDTQYF
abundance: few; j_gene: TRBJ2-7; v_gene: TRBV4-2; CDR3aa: CASSLAGTGSYEQYF
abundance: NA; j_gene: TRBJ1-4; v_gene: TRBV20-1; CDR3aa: CSASIESGTRIGKLFF
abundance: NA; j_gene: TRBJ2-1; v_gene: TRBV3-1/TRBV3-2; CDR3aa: CASSRPGLRGEQFF
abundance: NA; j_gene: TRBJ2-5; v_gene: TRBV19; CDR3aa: CASRGTSVAWETQYF
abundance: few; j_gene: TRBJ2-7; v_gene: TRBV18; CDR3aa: CASKGQNYEQYF
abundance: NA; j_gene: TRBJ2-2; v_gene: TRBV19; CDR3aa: CASSISGTNTGELFF
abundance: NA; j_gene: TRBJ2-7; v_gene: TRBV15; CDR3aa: CATSRELYRPTYEQYF